The 3 T cell receptor beta chains presented below share a single source sample, sequenced in a study of response to subunit inactivated influenza vaccine listed by TCRdb under 2018. The library came from RT-PCR. Sequencing relied on an Illumina HiSeq 2500. TCRdb ran its own pipeline on the public reads, namely fastp trimming at Q25 and MiXCR clone calling, and kept in-frame beta chains. For every CDR3 protein sequence, its rows merge into one entry that carries the most common genes and DNA. The sample profile shows fewer than 250,000 distinct CDR3 sequences; roughly 14% of them were found once. Approximately 27% of the sample comes from the top ten. The input for sequencing was CD8+ T cells sorted from PBMCs, taken about 5 days after vaccination. The receptors were gathered from a man aged 45-65 years who received an inactivated influenza vaccine. Donor details come from another sample of the same person, matched by shared clones.

V gene TRBV4-2 combines with J gene TRBJ2-5, with D maybe TRBD2 (5 bases). The CDR3 contains 18 residues. V was pared by 1 base and J by 0 bases, with 18 bases between. Germline V CDR1 and CDR2: LGHNA, YNFKEQ. The DNA of the CDR3 is TGTGCCAGCAGCCAAGTCTTGGGAGTCGGGTTGTACCAAGAGACCCAGTACTTC. It translates to CASSQVLGVGLYQETQYF.

The DNA for the CDR3 is TGCGCCAGCAGCCAATGGGGGTCGGGACAGTCTAATGAAAAACTGTTTTTT. Translating it yields CASSQWGSGQSNEKLFF. V usage is TRBV4-1 and J usage is TRBJ1-4; 7 nucleotides match TRBD1. The CDR3 runs 17 residues. CDR1 and CDR2 from the germline V gene are MGHRA and YSYEKL. V dropped 2 bases and J dropped 3; count of bases not matched to a gene: 9.

This chain links TRBV7-9 with TRBJ2-3; D is perhaps TRBD2 (5 bases). V shed 3 bases and J shed 6 bases, with 16 bases lying between them. Per germline, CDR1 SEHNR and CDR2 FQNEAQ (reference sequence). The CDR3 loop spans 15 amino acids. DNA of the CDR3: TGTGCCAGCAGCTTTGCAGGAGGTATCGGGGATACGCAGTATTTT. Encoded protein: CASSFAGGIGDTQYF.